This T cell receptor beta chain was recovered during a study of control samples from healthy donors and cancer patients. The CDR3 spans 16 residues. J was trimmed by 4 bases and V by 2 bases; bases with no gene match: 3. Germline-derived CDR1 and CDR2 are SGDLS and YYNGEE. TCRdb keeps only in-frame clones here, not all; method: immunoSEQ multiplex PCR. The sample shows 65,000 to 70,000 clones, approximately 84% of them seen only once. The chain couples TRBV9 to TRBJ2-1; 13 bases align to TRBD2. The clonotype comes from a woman aged 45 to 65 with lung cancer. Input material: PBMCs. The CDR3 region has the DNA TGTGCCAGCAGCGTGGGACTAGCGGGGATATACAATGAGCAGTTCTTC. It encodes CASSVGLAGIYNEQFF.